The 18 T cell receptor beta chains reported below all come from one sample, sequenced in a study of cytomegalovirus exposure and HLA in healthy donors. Clones were read by immunoSEQ multiplex PCR, and TCRdb kept only the in-frame ones, dropping some. The table includes 90,000 to 110,000 clones, approximately 90% detected once. Source material: PBMCs. These receptor sequences come from a woman aged 18 to 35 in good health and CMV-seropositive.

In this sample, this clone turned up once. This sequence joins TRBV5-6 and TRBJ2-7, with a tentative D call TRBD2 (6 bases). Trimming removed 2 bases from V and 2 bases from J, with 17 bases in between. The length of the CDR3 is 16 residues. The V gene's germline CDR1 is SGHDT and CDR2 YYEEEE. The CDR3 region is CASSFFISGRTYEQYF. CDR3 DNA sequence: TGTGCCAGCAGCTTTTTTATTAGCGGAAGAACCTACGAGCAGTACTTC.

The chain carries TRBV7-9 and TRBJ1-1, with 7 bases lining up with TRBD1. CDR1 and CDR2 (germline): SEHNR, FQNEAQ (reference sequence). V was clipped by 5 bases and J by 1 base; unmatched bases: 1. The CDR3 has 13 residues. CDR3 residues: CASSRTGNTEAFF. The DNA for the CDR3 is TGTGCCAGCAGCCGGACAGGGAACACTGAAGCTTTCTTT.

This chain connects TRBV6-4 to TRBJ2-3; 8 bases fit TRBD2. The CDR3 consists of 19 residues. Unmatched junction bases numbered 21, after V lost 6 bases and J lost 4 bases. The V gene's germline CDR1 is MRHNA and CDR2 SNTAGT. The CDR3 sequence is CASRLSGESIDNSSDTQYF. CDR3 DNA: TGTGCCAGCAGACTTAGCGGGGAGTCCATTGATAACTCGTCAGATACGCAGTATTTT.

The chain combines TRBV6-5 with TRBJ1-6; no reliable D call. The V end was cut by 4 bases, the J end by 10 bases, with 11 bases between. CDR3 length: 13 residues. Germline loops: CDR1 MNHEY, CDR2 SVGAGI. For the CDR3, the DNA is TGTGCCAGCAGTTTAGACGGCGGGTCACCCCTCCACTTT. Its translation: CASSLDGGSPLHF.

The CDR3 DNA is TGTGCCAGTAGTCGCTGGGGAGACCCCTACGAGCAGTACTTC. Encoded protein: CASSRWGDPYEQYF. The chain employs TRBV19 and TRBJ2-7; possibly TRBD2 for D (5 bases). Trimming left V 5 bases short and J 2 bases short, with 13 bases between. From germline, CDR1 is LNHDA and CDR2 SQIVND (reference sequence). The CDR3 is 14 amino acids.

The chain couples TRBV28 to TRBJ1-5; 9 nucleotides match TRBD1. The trim removed 10 bases at V and 6 bases at J, leaving 4 bases unmatched. CDR1 is MDHEN and CDR2 is SYDVKM in the germline V gene. The CDR3 is 12 amino acids. The CDR3 DNA follows: TGTGCCACACAGGGGGCGGCTCAGCCCCAGCATTTT. This encodes CATQGAAQPQHF.

This sequence joins TRBV6-1 and TRBJ2-7; D may be TRBD2 (7 bases). Trimming stripped 3 bases from V and 0 bases from J, with 18 bases between. Germline V gene data show CDR1 as MNHNS and CDR2 as SASEGT. The CDR3 runs to 17 residues. The CDR3 bases are TGTGCCAGCAGTGAGAACTTCGGGGGGCCGGGCTCCTACGAGCAGTACTTC. It specifies CASSENFGGPGSYEQYF.

This chain links TRBV6-1 with TRBJ1-5; 7 nucleotides agree with TRBD1. The length of the CDR3 is 13 residues. Germline CDR1 MNHNS, CDR2 SASEGT. V gave up 4 bases and J gave up 4 bases; unmatched junction bases: 1. The CDR3 loop reads CASSGGQNQPQHF. In DNA form, the CDR3 reads TGTGCCAGCAGTGGGGGACAGAATCAGCCCCAGCATTTT.

V is TRBV7-8 and J is TRBJ1-4; tentative D call: TRBD1 (6 bases). The ends were cut back, 2 bases at V and 0 bases at J, with 7 bases in the middle. Germline CDR1 reads SGHVS; CDR2 reads FQNEAQ. The CDR3 is 15 residues long. CDR3 amino acids: CASSLTGTTNEKLFF. The CDR3 region has the DNA TGTGCCAGCAGCTTAACAGGGACAACTAATGAAAAACTGTTTTTT.

The genes are TRBV6-6 and TRBJ2-1; maybe TRBD2 (5 bases). Trimming took 7 bases from V and 2 from J, leaving 12 bases between them. In germline, CDR1 is MNHNY, CDR2 SVGAGI (reference sequence). There are 14 residues in the CDR3. This CDR3 is CASTLPGTYNEQFF. DNA for the CDR3: TGTGCCAGCACCTTACCCGGGACCTACAATGAGCAGTTCTTC.

This chain links TRBV2 with TRBJ2-4; tentative D call: TRBD2 (7 bases). In germline, CDR1 is SNHLY, CDR2 FYNNEI. The CDR3 length is 17 residues. The germline V and J ends were trimmed by 6 bases and 0 bases, with 18 bases remaining between them. CDR3 nucleotides: TGTGCCAGCAGCCTCCAGAGGGGGGGACTAGCCAAAAACATTCAGTACTTC. It codes for CASSLQRGGLAKNIQYF. Combining the CDR3 with reference TRBV2 and TRBJ2-4 gives the whole variable domain EPEVTQTPSHQVTQMGQEVILRCVPISNHLYFYWYRQILGQKVEFLVSFYNNEISEKSEIFDDQFSVERPDGSNFTLKIRSTKLEDSAMYFCASSLQRGGLAKNIQYFGAGTRLSVL.

The rearrangement uses TRBV19 and TRBJ2-7, with 8 bases that match TRBD1. The CDR3 spans 15 residues. J gave up 1 base and V 1 base, and 3 bases lay outside the gene matches. Germline assignment: CDR1 LNHDA and CDR2 SQIVND (reference sequence). CDR3 coding DNA: TGTGCCAGTAGTATAGGTCAGGGGGCATCCTACGAGCAGTACTTC. Its translation: CASSIGQGASYEQYF.

This chain connects TRBV4-1 to TRBJ1-1, with 9 bases matching TRBD1. The germline CDR1 and CDR2 sequences are MGHRA and YSYEKL. CDR3 length equals 14 residues. With 4 bases clipped from V and 1 base from J, the junction kept 1 base outside the gene matches. CDR3: CASSRTGENTEAFF. The CDR3 nucleotides are TGCGCCAGCAGCCGGACAGGGGAGAACACTGAAGCTTTCTTT.

This chain connects TRBV28 to TRBJ2-1, with 11 bases that match TRBD2. CDR1 and CDR2 (germline): MDHEN, SYDVKM. There are 17 residues in the CDR3. J lost 5 bases, V lost 5 bases, and 11 bases had no gene match. The CDR3 is CASSGTSGQIMNNEQFF. For the CDR3, the DNA is TGTGCCAGCAGTGGGACTAGCGGACAAATTATGAACAATGAGCAGTTCTTC. The full variable domain, rest sourced from reference TRBV28 and TRBJ2-1, is DVKVTQSSRYLVKRTGEKVFLECVQDMDHENMFWYRQDPGLGLRLIYFSYDVKMKEKGDIPEGYSVSREKKERFSLILESASTNQTSMYLCASSGTSGQIMNNEQFFGPGTRLTVL.

The chain has TRBV5-4 and TRBJ2-2; no clear D gene. This CDR3 spans 13 amino acids. Looked up from germline, CDR1 is SGHNT and CDR2 is YYREEE (reference sequence). V lost 5 bases to trimming and J lost 2 bases, with 7 bases between them. CDR3 amino acids: CASSFLNTGELFF. As DNA, the CDR3 is TGTGCCAGCAGTTTCCTAAACACCGGGGAGCTGTTTTTT.

The chain has TRBV5-8 and TRBJ1-5, with unresolved D. The ends were cut back, 0 bases at V and 4 bases at J, with 11 bases in the middle. There are 15 residues in the CDR3. Per germline, CDR1 SGHTS and CDR2 YDEGEE. The CDR3 protein is CASSLDSTLNQPQHF. The CDR3 nucleotides are TGTGCCAGCAGCTTGGATAGTACTTTAAATCAGCCCCAGCATTTT. Filled out from reference TRBV5-8 and TRBJ1-5, the complete variable domain reads EAGVTQSPTHLIKTRGQQATLRCSPISGHTSVYWYQQALGLGLQFLLWYDEGEERNRGNFPPRFSGRQFPNYSSELNVNALELEDSALYLCASSLDSTLNQPQHFGDGTRLSIL.

CDR3 loop: CASSLGQSYEQYF. The CDR3 coding sequence is TGCGCCAGCAGCCTAGGACAGAGCTACGAGCAGTACTTC. The rearrangement joins TRBV4-1 to TRBJ2-7; tentative D call: TRBD1 (6 bases). This CDR3 spans 13 amino acids. The germline V gene encodes CDR1 MGHRA and CDR2 YSYEKL. Trimming cost V 4 bases and J 3 bases, with 10 bases left between them.

This sequence joins TRBV28 and TRBJ1-1; D may be TRBD1 (5 bases). V was trimmed by 7 bases and J by 4 bases, leaving 16 bases between them. CDR1 and CDR2 from the germline V gene are MDHEN and SYDVKM. This CDR3 comprises 14 residues. The CDR3 sequence is CASTLPQGSTEAFF. The CDR3 coding sequence is TGTGCCAGCACCCTACCTCAGGGTAGCACTGAAGCTTTCTTT. Using reference TRBV28 and TRBJ1-1 for the parts outside the CDR3, the full variable domain is DVKVTQSSRYLVKRTGEKVFLECVQDMDHENMFWYRQDPGLGLRLIYFSYDVKMKEKGDIPEGYSVSREKKERFSLILESASTNQTSMYLCASTLPQGSTEAFFGQGTRLTVV.